This T cell receptor (beta chain) was observed in a study of T cell changes during pregnancy in multiple sclerosis. Trimming removed 3 bases from V and 2 bases from J; junction bases left unmatched: 15. CDR3 length equals 18 residues. CDR1 is GTSNPN and CDR2 is SVGIG in the germline V gene (reference sequence). This table comes from immunoSEQ multiplex PCR, and its TCRdb copy is limited to in-frame clones, with some not included. The data contain tens of thousands of clones, 80% to 95% of them singletons. The sequenced sample was peripheral blood, obtained in the first trimester of pregnancy. The chain combines TRBV30 with TRBJ1-5; 8 bases are a match to TRBD1. The receptor was isolated from a female donor with multiple sclerosis, enrolled in a pregnancy study. The DNA of the CDR3 is TGTGCCTGGAGCAAGCCCGGGACAGGAGGGATGGGCAATCAGCCCCAGCATTTT. Protein product: CAWSKPGTGGMGNQPQHF.